Included here is one TCR beta chain sequence, with context. Its cognate antigen is unknown. Per germline, CDR1 MNHEY and CDR2 SMNVEV (reference sequence). V was clipped by 3 bases and J by 2 bases, with 7 bases between them. There are 13 residues in the CDR3. Only Caucasian adults living in Nashville, Tennessee made up the donor group. This sample was taken from a study of shared clonotypes between healthy human individuals. Whole-study context: Contributing individuals were a couple of females and three males aged 18 to 49.

The study, taken as a whole, reports: Large depth notwithstanding, sorted-subset sequencing proved incomplete by rarefaction. Generally, naive subsets came out with larger estimated richness than memory subsets.

Profiling relied on immunoSEQ multiplex PCR, and the TCRdb table lists in-frame clones only, not all of them. The table lists roughly 660,000 clones, 80% to 95% of them singletons. The clonotype was recovered from a man aged 18 to 29 in good health. Some clones in this sample may be carry-over from other donors' samples. Specimen: memory CD8+ T cells from PBMCs. Subset denoted: CD45RO+ cells pooled with CCR7-negative TemRA cells. This chain connects TRBV27 to TRBJ1-2; D is uncertain. The CDR3 loop is CASSFDENYGYTF. The DNA of the CDR3 is TGTGCCAGCAGTTTTGACGAAAACTATGGCTACACCTTC.